This TCR beta chain was sequenced during a study of T cell responses to AZD1222 COVID-19 vaccine. The count of this clone is one. Germline CDR1 reads LNHNV; CDR2 reads YYDKDF (reference sequence). Trimming took 9 bases from V and 8 from J, leaving 13 bases between them. This CDR3 comprises 11 residues. The data were produced by immunoSEQ multiplex PCR, yet TCRdb's version contains in-frame clones alone and is incomplete. The top ten hold roughly 1.8% of the sample, which has 120,000 to 150,000 clones, around 90% seen once. Recipients boosted at about 4 weeks or about 12 weeks are pooled. The sample here was peripheral blood, taken 28 days after the second AZD1222 dose. The sequence derives from an adult who received the AZD1222 COVID-19 vaccine. The chain joins TRBV15 to TRBJ1-1, with D maybe TRBD1 (6 bases). Written as DNA, the CDR3 is TGTGCCACGGTCACCGGGACAGAAGCTTTCTTT. It translates to CATVTGTEAFF.